Listed below are T cell receptor beta chains from one sample, sequenced in a study of shared clonotypes between healthy human individuals. This table comes from immunoSEQ multiplex PCR, and its TCRdb copy is limited to in-frame clones, with some not included. The profile shows over 1.4 million clones, over 95% of them singletons. Sequencing was performed on naive CD4+ T cells sorted from blood. The receptors were sampled from a man between 25 and 39 years old in good health. Each CDR3 is given with its conserved first and last residue.

TRBJ2-3,12,TRBV18,CASSPATDTQYF
TRBJ2-3,15,TRBV5-4,CASSLGLAGGDTQYF
TRBJ2-1,13,TRBV27,CATRQAPPNEQFF
TRBJ1-2,10,TRBV29-1,CSVSDYGYTF
TRBJ2-1,11,TRBV20-1,CSARGGYEQFF
TRBJ2-2,16,TRBV5-8,CASSSGRAGNTGELFF
TRBJ2-5,12,TRBV25-1,CASAKTQETQYF
TRBJ2-5,11,TRBV27,CASSLGGTQYF
TRBJ2-2,12,TRBV27,CASSLSTGELFF
TRBJ2-2,15,TRBV6-5,CASSYGTPNTGELFF
TRBJ1-2,15,TRBV25-1,CASSVEIGGGYGYTF
TRBJ2-3,15,TRBV11-3,CASSLEAGGTDTQYF
TRBJ2-7,15,TRBV7-2,CASSSTSGRIYEQYF
TRBJ2-7,13,TRBV7-9,CASSPRGSYEQYF
TRBJ1-1,13,TRBV19,CASNQGVGTEAFF
TRBJ1-2,15,TRBV7-3,CASSSGQGASYGYTF
TRBJ2-1,14,TRBV28,CASSPQGAYNEQFF